The 11 T cell receptor beta chains presented below share a single source sample, sequenced in a study of beta chain features in type 1 diabetes. Expressed TCRB transcripts were sequenced because the isolated RNA had all been reverse transcribed beforehand. Sequencing was performed with immunoSEQ multiplex PCR; in TCRdb, only in-frame clones are kept and a portion is missing. The data show about 360,000 clones, around 12% seen once. Sample: naive CD4+ T cells from blood. The receptors stem from a man younger than 30 in good health.

This sequence joins TRBV7-3 and TRBJ1-1; D ambiguous. Germline V gene lookup returns CDR1 SGHTA and CDR2 FQGTGA. The CDR3 has 12 amino acids. Trimming left V 8 bases short and J 1 base short, with 8 bases between. CDR3 residues: CASENGNTEAFF. The CDR3 region has the DNA TGTGCCAGCGAGAACGGGAACACTGAAGCTTTCTTT. Full variable domain (rest looked up from reference TRBV7-3 and TRBJ1-1): GAGVSQTPSNKVTEKGKYVELRCDPISGHTALYWYRQSLGQGPEFLIYFQGTGAADDSGLPNDRFFAVRPEGSVSTLKIQRTERGDSAVYLCASENGNTEAFFGQGTRLTVV.

The chain joins TRBV7-9 to TRBJ2-4; tentatively, D is TRBD2 (5 bases). V dropped 5 bases and J dropped 4 bases, with 12 bases sitting between them. Germline lookup yields CDR1 SEHNR and CDR2 FQNEAQ (reference sequence). This CDR3 is built from 14 residues. The CDR3 spells CASSHEGGKNIQYF. CDR3 in DNA: TGTGCCAGCAGCCATGAGGGCGGTAAAAACATTCAGTACTTC.

In its sample, this clone was seen a few times. The chain carries TRBV6-1 and TRBJ2-5; 9 bases map to TRBD1. Germline values: CDR1 MNHNS, CDR2 SASEGT. The trim removed 8 bases at V and 5 bases at J, leaving 6 bases unmatched. The CDR3 covers 13 residues. Here the CDR3 DNA reads TGTGCCAGCCGCTGGACAGGGGAGGAGACCCAGTACTTC. Its translation is CASRWTGEETQYF.

V usage is TRBV6-5 and J usage is TRBJ1-5; the match to TRBD1 covers 8 bases. Per the germline V gene, CDR1 is MNHEY and CDR2 is SVGAGI. The CDR3 loop spans 16 amino acids. With 2 bases clipped from V and 3 bases from J, the junction kept 6 bases outside the gene matches. For the CDR3, the DNA is TGTGCCAGCAGTTACCGGTGGACAGGGATCAATCAGCCCCAGCATTTT. It is translated as CASSYRWTGINQPQHF.

In its sample, this clone was seen a few times. The J gene is TRBJ2-7, the V gene TRBV30, with D possibly TRBD2 on 6 matching bases. Germline V gives CDR1 GTSNPN, CDR2 SVGIG (reference sequence). Trimming cost V 4 bases and J 0 bases, with 22 bases left between them. This CDR3 region has 17 residues. This CDR3 reads CAWTKPRRGPSSYEQYF. The DNA of the CDR3 is TGTGCCTGGACGAAACCCCGGCGGGGACCTAGCTCCTACGAGCAGTACTTC.

The chain employs TRBV5-1 and TRBJ2-3; 9 nucleotides align to TRBD2. The V gene end was trimmed by 4 bases and the J gene end by 3 bases; junction bases not matched to a gene: 6. Germline V gene lookup returns CDR1 SGHRS and CDR2 YFSETQ. CDR3 length: 15 residues. CDR3 DNA: TGCGCCAGCAGCAACGGACTAGCGTCAACAGATACGCAGTATTTT. Its protein product is CASSNGLASTDTQYF.

This clone has a handful of counts. The CDR3, as DNA: TGTGCCAGCAGGCTCGGGACAGCTAACTATGGCTACACCTTC. Translation: CASRLGTANYGYTF. The chain recombines TRBV28 with TRBJ1-2; 7 positions match TRBD1. The CDR3 sequence is 14 residues long. Unmatched junction bases numbered 4, after V lost 6 bases and J lost 0 bases. CDR1 MDHEN and CDR2 SYDVKM come from the germline V gene.

The chain joins TRBV7-2 to TRBJ1-4, with TRBD1 as a possible D gene (5 bases). The germline gives CDR1 SGHTA, CDR2 FQGNSA. This CDR3 comprises 14 residues. V dropped 2 bases and J dropped 7 bases, with 11 bases sitting between them. CDR3: CASSLLAGPEKLFF. CDR3 DNA: TGTGCCAGCAGCTTATTAGCAGGGCCTGAAAAACTGTTTTTT.

The gene calls are TRBV28 and TRBJ1-5; 9 nucleotides agree with TRBD1. Germline V gene lookup returns CDR1 MDHEN and CDR2 SYDVKM. The CDR3 contains 13 residues. Unmatched junction bases numbered 4, after V lost 6 bases and J lost 7 bases. CDR3 sequence (DNA): TGTGCCAGCAGGGGGACAGGGCGACAGCCCCAGCATTTT. It specifies CASRGTGRQPQHF.

This clone came up a few times. V usage is TRBV30 and J usage is TRBJ1-1, with D possibly being TRBD1 (6 bases). The CDR3 contains 13 residues. Trimming took 2 bases from V and 0 from J, leaving 7 bases between them. Germline V gives CDR1 GTSNPN, CDR2 SVGIG (reference sequence). Here the CDR3 DNA reads TGTGCCTGGAGTACAGGGTTGAACACTGAAGCTTTCTTT. This encodes CAWSTGLNTEAFF.

This clone has only a few counts. This chain uses TRBV27 with TRBJ2-3; 9 nucleotides match TRBD2. Trimming removed 8 bases from V and 0 bases from J; junction bases left unmatched: 6. Germline V gene sequence: CDR1 MNHEY, CDR2 SMNVEV (reference sequence). The CDR3 length is 15 residues. The CDR3 loop is CASRGGGDSTDTQYF. Here the CDR3 DNA reads TGTGCCAGCCGTGGCGGGGGGGATAGCACAGATACGCAGTATTTT.